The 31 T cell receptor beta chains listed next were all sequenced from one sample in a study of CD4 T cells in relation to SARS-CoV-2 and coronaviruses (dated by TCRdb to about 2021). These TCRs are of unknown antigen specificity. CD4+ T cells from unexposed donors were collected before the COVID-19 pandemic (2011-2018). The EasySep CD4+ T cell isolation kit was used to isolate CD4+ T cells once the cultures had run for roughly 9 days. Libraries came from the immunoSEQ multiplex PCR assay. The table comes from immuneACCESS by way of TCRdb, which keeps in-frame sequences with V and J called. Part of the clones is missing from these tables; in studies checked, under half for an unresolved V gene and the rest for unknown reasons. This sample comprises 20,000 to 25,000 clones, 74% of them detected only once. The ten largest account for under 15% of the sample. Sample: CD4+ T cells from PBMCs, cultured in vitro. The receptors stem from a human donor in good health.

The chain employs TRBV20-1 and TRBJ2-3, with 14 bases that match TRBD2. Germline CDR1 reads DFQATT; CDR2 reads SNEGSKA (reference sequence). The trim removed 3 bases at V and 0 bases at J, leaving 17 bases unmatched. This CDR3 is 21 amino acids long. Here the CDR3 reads CSASPLGGLAGEGGSTDTQYF. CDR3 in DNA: TGCAGTGCTAGTCCCCTAGGGGGACTAGCGGGAGAGGGTGGGAGCACAGATACGCAGTATTTT.

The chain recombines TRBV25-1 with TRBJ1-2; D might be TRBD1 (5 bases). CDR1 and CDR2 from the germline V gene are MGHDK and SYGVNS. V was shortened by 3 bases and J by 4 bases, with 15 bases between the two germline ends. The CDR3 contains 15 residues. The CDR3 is CASSEPGPKGYGYTF. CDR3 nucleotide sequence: TGTGCCAGCAGTGAGCCAGGGCCCAAGGGCTATGGCTACACCTTC.

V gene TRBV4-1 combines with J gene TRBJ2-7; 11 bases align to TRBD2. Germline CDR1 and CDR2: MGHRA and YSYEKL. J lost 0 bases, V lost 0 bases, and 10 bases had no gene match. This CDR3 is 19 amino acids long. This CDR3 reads CASSQDNGLAGPSSYEQYF. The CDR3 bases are TGCGCCAGCAGCCAAGACAACGGACTAGCGGGTCCCAGCTCCTACGAGCAGTACTTC.

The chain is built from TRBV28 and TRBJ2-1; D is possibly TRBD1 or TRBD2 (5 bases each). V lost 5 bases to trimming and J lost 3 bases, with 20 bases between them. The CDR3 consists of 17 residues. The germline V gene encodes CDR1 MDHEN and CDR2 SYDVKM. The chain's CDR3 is CASSRRRLGGFYNEQFF. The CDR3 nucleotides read TGTGCCAGCAGTCGTAGGCGACTTGGGGGATTCTACAATGAGCAGTTCTTC.

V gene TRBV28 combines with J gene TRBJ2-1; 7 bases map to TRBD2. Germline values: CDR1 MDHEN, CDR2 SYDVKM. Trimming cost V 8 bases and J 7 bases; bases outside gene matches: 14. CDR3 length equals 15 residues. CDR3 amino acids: CASSGLRDLGNEQFF. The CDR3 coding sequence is TGTGCCAGCTCGGGACTAAGGGACTTGGGGAATGAGCAGTTCTTC.

The CDR3 DNA is TGTGCCAGCTCACCACTGCGGCTCGGGACACTAAGATATAATTCACCCCTCCACTTT. Amino acid sequence: CASSPLRLGTLRYNSPLHF. V and J are TRBV18 and TRBJ1-6; TRBD1 might be the D (6 bases). Germline V gene sequence: CDR1 KGHSH, CDR2 LQKENI. Deletions cut 1 base from V and 4 bases from J, with 20 bases between. The length of the CDR3 is 19 residues.

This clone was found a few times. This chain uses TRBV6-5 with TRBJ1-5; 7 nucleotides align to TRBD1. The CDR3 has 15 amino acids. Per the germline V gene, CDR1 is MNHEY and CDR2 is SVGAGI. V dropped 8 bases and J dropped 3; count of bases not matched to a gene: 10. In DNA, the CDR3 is TGTGCCAGCGGACTAGTGGGACAGATCAATCAGCCCCAGCATTTT. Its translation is CASGLVGQINQPQHF.

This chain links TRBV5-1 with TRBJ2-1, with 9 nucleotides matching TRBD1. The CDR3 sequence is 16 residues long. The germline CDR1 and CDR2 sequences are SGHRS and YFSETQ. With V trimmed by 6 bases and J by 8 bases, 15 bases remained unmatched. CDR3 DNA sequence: TGCGCCAGCACCCCGTTAAGGGACAGGGCCTCCGATGAGCAGTTCTTC. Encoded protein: CASTPLRDRASDEQFF.

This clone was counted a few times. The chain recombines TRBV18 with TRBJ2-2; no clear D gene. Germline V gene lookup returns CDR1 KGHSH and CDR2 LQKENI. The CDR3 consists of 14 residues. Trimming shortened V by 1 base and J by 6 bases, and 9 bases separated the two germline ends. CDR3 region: CASSPLTVSGELFF. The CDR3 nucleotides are TGTGCCAGCTCACCACTTACGGTTTCCGGGGAGCTGTTTTTT. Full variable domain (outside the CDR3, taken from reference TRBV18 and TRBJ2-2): NAGVMQNPRHLVRRRGQEARLRCSPMKGHSHVYWYRQLPEEGLKFMVYLQKENIIDESGMPKERFSAEFPKEGPSILRIQQVVRGDSAAYFCASSPLTVSGELFFGEGSRLTVL.

The CDR3 DNA reads as TGTGCCAGCAGCCAAGATCTATCGGTTCAAGAGACCCAGTACTTC. This translates into CASSQDLSVQETQYF. This chain uses TRBV3-1 (or the pseudogene TRBV3-2) with TRBJ2-5; D is undetermined. This CDR3 has 15 amino acids. V gave up 0 bases and J gave up 2 bases, with 10 bases separating them. CDR1 and CDR2 (germline): LGHDT, YNNKEL (reference sequence).

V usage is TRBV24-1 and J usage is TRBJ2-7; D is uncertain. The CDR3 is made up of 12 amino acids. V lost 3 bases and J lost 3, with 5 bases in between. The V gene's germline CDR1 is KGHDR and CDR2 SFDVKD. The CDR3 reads CATSDRGYEQYF. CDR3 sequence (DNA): TGTGCCACCAGTGATAGAGGCTACGAGCAGTACTTC.

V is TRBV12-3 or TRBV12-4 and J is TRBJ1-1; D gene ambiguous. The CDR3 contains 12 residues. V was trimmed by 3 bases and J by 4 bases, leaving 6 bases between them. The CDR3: CASSFSSTEAFF. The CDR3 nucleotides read TGTGCCAGCAGTTTCTCAAGCACTGAAGCTTTCTTT.

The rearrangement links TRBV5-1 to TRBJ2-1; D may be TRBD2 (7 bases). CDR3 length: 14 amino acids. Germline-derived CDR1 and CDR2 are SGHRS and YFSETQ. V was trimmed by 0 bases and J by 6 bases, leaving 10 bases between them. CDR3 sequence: CASSLAGGANEQFF. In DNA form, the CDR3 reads TGCGCCAGCAGCTTGGCTGGGGGGGCCAATGAGCAGTTCTTC.

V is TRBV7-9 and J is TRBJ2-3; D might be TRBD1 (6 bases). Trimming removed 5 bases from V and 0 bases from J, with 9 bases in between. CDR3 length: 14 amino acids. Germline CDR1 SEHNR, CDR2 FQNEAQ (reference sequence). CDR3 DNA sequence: TGTGCCAGCAGCCAGGGGTCTAGCACAGATACGCAGTATTTT. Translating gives CASSQGSSTDTQYF.

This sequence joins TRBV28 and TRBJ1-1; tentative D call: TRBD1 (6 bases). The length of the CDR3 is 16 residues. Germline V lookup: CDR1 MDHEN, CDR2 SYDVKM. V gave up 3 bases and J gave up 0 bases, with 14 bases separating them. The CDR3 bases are TGTGCCAGCAGTTTGATTGGGGGCCGAATGAACACTGAAGCTTTCTTT. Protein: CASSLIGGRMNTEAFF.

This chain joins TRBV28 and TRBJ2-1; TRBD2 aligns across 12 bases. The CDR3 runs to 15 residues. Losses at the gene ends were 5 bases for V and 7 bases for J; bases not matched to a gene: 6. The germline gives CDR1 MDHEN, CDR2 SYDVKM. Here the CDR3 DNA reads TGTGCCAGCAGTCCCTCTAGCGGGAGGGTGAATGAGCAGTTCTTC. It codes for CASSPSSGRVNEQFF.

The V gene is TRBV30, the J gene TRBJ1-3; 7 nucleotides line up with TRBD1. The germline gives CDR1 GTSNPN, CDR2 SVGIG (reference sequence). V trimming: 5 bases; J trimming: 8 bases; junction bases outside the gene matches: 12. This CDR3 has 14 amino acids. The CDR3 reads CAWQSPGQLDTIYF. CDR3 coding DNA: TGTGCCTGGCAATCCCCGGGACAGTTGGACACCATATATTTT.

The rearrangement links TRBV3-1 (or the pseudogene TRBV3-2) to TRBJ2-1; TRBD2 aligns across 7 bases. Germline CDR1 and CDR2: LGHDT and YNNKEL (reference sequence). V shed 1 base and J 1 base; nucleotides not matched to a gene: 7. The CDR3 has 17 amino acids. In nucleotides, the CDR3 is TGTGCCAGCAGCCAAGTAGGGGAAGCGGGGTCCTACAATGAGCAGTTCTTC. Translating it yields CASSQVGEAGSYNEQFF.

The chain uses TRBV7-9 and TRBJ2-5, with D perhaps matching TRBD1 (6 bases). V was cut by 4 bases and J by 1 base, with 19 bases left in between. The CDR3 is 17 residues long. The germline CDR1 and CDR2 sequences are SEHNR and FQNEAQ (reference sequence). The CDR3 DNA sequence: TGTGCCAGCAGCTCTGTGATCCAGGGGATTTCCCAAGAGACCCAGTACTTC. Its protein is CASSSVIQGISQETQYF.

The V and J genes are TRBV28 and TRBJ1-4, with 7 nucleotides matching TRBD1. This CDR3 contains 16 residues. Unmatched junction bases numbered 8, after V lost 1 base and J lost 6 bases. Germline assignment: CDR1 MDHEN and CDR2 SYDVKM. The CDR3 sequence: CASSLFLLTGDEKLFF. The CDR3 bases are TGTGCCAGCAGTTTATTTCTCTTAACAGGGGATGAAAAACTGTTTTTT.

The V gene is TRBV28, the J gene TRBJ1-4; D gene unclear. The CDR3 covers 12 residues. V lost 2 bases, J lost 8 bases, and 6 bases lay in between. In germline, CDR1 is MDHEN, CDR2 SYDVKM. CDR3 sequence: CASSLGYEKLFF. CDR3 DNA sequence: TGTGCCAGCAGTTTAGGGTACGAAAAACTGTTTTTT.

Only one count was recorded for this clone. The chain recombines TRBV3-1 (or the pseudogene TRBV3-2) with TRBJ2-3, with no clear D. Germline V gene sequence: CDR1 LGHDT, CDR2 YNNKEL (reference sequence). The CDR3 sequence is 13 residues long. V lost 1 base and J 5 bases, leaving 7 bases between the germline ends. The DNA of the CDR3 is TGTGCCAGCAGCCAAGCTGGGCTAGATACGCAGTATTTT. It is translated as CASSQAGLDTQYF.

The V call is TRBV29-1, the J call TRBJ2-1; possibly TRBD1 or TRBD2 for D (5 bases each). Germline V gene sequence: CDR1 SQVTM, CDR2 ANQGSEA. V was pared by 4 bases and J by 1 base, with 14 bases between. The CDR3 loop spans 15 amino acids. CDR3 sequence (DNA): TGCAGCGTTGGTGAACCTTGGGGGTCCTACAATGAGCAGTTCTTC. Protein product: CSVGEPWGSYNEQFF.

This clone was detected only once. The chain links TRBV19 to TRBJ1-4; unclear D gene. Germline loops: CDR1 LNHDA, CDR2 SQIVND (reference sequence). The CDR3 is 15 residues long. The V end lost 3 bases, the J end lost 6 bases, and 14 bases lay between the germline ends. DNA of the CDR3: TGTGCCAGTAGTATTATCGGCCTTCAGGATGAAAAACTGTTTTTT. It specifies CASSIIGLQDEKLFF. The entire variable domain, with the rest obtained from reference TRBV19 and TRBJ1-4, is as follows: DGGITQSPKYLFRKEGQNVTLSCEQNLNHDAMYWYRQDPGQGLRLIYYSQIVNDFQKGDIAEGYSVSREKKESFPLTVTSAQKNPTAFYLCASSIIGLQDEKLFFGSGTQLSVL.

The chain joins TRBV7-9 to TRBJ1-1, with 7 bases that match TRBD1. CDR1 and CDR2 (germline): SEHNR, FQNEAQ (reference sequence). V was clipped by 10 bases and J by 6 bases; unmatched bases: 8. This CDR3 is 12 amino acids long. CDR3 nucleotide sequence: TGTGCCAACACGAGGCAGGGGGCTGAAGCTTTCTTT. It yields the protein CANTRQGAEAFF.

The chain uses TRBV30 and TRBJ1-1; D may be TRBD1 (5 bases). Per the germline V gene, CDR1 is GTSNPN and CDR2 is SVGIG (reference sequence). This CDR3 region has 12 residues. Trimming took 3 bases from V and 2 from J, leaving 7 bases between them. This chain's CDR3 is CAWSDSNTEAFF. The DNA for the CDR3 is TGTGCCTGGAGCGACAGCAACACTGAAGCTTTCTTT.

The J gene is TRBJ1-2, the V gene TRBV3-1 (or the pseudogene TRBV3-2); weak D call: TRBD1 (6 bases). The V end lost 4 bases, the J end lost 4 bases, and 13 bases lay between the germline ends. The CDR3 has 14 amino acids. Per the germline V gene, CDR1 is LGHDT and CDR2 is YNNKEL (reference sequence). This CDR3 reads CASSLQGFPYGYTF. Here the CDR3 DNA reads TGTGCCAGCAGCCTACAGGGTTTCCCCTATGGCTACACCTTC.

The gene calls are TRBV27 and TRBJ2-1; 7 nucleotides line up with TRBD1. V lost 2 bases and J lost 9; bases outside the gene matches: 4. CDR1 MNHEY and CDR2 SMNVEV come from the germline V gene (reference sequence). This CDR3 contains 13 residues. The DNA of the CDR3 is TGTGCCAGCAGTTTAGGACAGGCGGGTGAGCAGTTCTTC. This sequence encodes CASSLGQAGEQFF.

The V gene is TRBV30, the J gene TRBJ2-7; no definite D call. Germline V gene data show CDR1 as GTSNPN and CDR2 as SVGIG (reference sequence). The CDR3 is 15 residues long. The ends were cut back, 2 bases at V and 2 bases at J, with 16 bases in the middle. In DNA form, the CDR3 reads TGTGCCTGGAGTAAGGGTCCCGTATCAACCTACGAGCAGTACTTC. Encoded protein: CAWSKGPVSTYEQYF.

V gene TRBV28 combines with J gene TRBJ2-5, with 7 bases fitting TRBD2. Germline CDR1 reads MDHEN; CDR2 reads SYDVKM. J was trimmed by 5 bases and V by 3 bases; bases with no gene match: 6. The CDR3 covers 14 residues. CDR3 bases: TGTGCCAGCAGTTTCCTAACTAGCGCCGAGACCCAGTACTTC. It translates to CASSFLTSAETQYF.

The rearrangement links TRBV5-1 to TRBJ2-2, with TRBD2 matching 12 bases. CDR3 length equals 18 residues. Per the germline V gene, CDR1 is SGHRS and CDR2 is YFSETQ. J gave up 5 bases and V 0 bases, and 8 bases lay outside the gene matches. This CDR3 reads CASSLGATSGRWTGELFF. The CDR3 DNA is TGCGCCAGCAGCTTGGGCGCAACTAGCGGGAGGTGGACCGGGGAGCTGTTTTTT.